Described below is a single TCR beta chain sequence and its context. This clone showed up just a few times. What antigen it recognizes has not been identified. Base qualities were left out, and no much larger clone turns up one base away. The V end loses 5 bases and the J end loses 2 bases, and a stretch of 19 bases separates them. Via the germline V gene, CDR1 is SGHVS and CDR2 FQNEAQ. The CDR3 covers 16 residues, taking in both the cysteine and the phenylalanine. Only the CDR3 DNA is retained, 48 bases long and in frame from the first base. Receptors were amplified or captured by the immunoSEQ multiplex PCR assay. The multiplex PCR relied on a mix of 60 forward primers for TCR Vbeta segments and 13 reverse primers for TCR Jbeta segments. The CDR3 region of rearranged TCR beta genes was amplified from genomic DNA by a multiplex PCR assay. The amplified TCR beta libraries were sequenced on the Illumina HiSeq System as 87-base-pair reads. On the study's bioinformatics: In a later analysis, 70 million to 95 million unique TCR beta chains were counted across the 666 repertoires, and roughly 9.9 million of these chains were shared by at least two donors. To remove PCR and sequencing errors, raw reads were error-corrected and collapsed into unique sequences using a nearest-neighbor algorithm that merged closely related sequences. To assign V, D and J gene segments, CDR3 sequences were aligned to IMGT reference sequences. Each retained sequence needed at least a six-nucleotide match to both a V gene segment and a J gene segment. A rearrangement was called productive if the CDR3 had no stop codons and remained in frame with V and J, and every other rearrangement was called non-productive. CDR3 was defined by IMGT convention, running from the second conserved V-encoded cysteine to the conserved J-encoded phenylalanine. The earlier analysis of around 640 of the donors excluded sequences that lacked an unambiguous match to a single V gene segment. In an earlier analysis of approximately 610 of the donors, V segments were called functional above 56.7% productive rearrangements and were called segregating when the between-donor standard deviation exceeded 5%. A statistical classification framework was developed to diagnose cytomegalovirus status using the catalog of TCR beta chain sequences. V and J gene assignment, in a later analysis, came from comparing TCR nucleotide sequences with IMGT/GENE-DB human TR gene sequences. The TCRdist pipeline was used in a later analysis to assign CDR3 sequences and most-parsimonious VDJ recombination scenarios. In a later analysis, every TCR beta chain was defined by the combination of its CDR3 amino acid sequence and its V-gene family, and reads without a unique V-gene family were dropped. In a later analysis, 450 to 600 highly shared, low-generation-probability nucleotide sequences were removed to address suspected cross-contamination and a sequencing artifact. In a later analysis, a clonal expansion index was calculated for each public chain from normalized within-repertoire ranks of inferred template counts. Generation probabilities in a later analysis came from a VDJ recombination model fitted to out-of-frame rearrangements, and those results were checked against IGoR. In a later analysis, TCR-TCR, TCR-HLA and TCR-CMV co-occurrence was scored with hypergeometric tests, and a repertoire-size bias correction was applied to TCR pairs. A later analysis estimated false discovery rates by permuting HLA or CMV assignments 20 times. In a later analysis, co-occurring TCRs were grouped using DBSCAN, with TCRdist sequence similarity added in when clustering inside HLA-allele-positive subsets. Co-occurrence clustering excluded repertoires with fewer than 30,000 or more than 120,000 public chains, plus five with anomalous nucleotide sharing. The immuneACCESS repertoire file appears here via TCRdb, limited to in-frame rearrangements. These files lack a portion of the clones; in checked studies, under half of the deficit traces to unresolved V genes, and the cause of the others is not known. D and trimming come from the DNA, and the V and J calls and clone size come from that table. Counted in this sample were some 110,000 clones; 74% of them appeared once. Of the sample, roughly 4.1% is held by the ten largest clones.

This sample is drawn from a study of cytomegalovirus exposure and HLA in healthy donors (dated by TCRdb to 2017 to 2019). Study-level background: In an earlier analysis of under 600 of the donors, 276 Gb of sequence data and about 110 million unique TCR beta sequences from approximately 180 million T cells were reported. An early release that covered some 640 HLA-typed donors contained approximately 300 gigabases of sequencing data and 70 million to 100 million unique TCR sequences. Of the 398 genotyped donors, less than 90% were placed in the genetic ancestry cluster associated with self-reported Caucasian donors. The study aimed to test whether signatures of past pathogen exposure could be identified by cataloging public T cell receptors. The study profiled the T cell repertoires of around 700 subjects by immunosequencing and related them to cytomegalovirus serostatus. Besides the first cohort of 550 to 750 subjects, a separate validation cohort made up of 90 to 150 different subjects was used. To predict cytomegalovirus infection status, the study combined high-throughput TCR immunosequencing, statistical association of individual TCRs with disease status, and machine learning. A later analysis re-examined previously published TCR beta repertoires from about 700 donors and added high-resolution HLA genotyping to investigate patterns of TCR occurrence. Rather than drawing on any new phenotypic data, the later analysis identified candidate immune exposures from TCR beta sequences and the way those sequences occurred across donors. An earlier analysis of several hundred of the donors applied high-throughput TCR beta sequencing to assess whether each TCR beta V gene segment acted as functional or pseudogenic. Donor age, sex, ethnicity and CMV serostatus were compiled alongside the repertoire data. A later genetic analysis took genome-wide SNP genotypes for 398 of the 666 donors and used that subset as a discovery cohort. Every discovery cohort repertoire had been produced on one sequencing platform. Class I and class II HLA loci were covered by the typing at four-digit resolution. The number of donors typed differed by locus, with about 629-630 for A, B, C, DRB1 and DQB1, 522 for DQA1, about 610 for DPA1, and some 440 for DPB1. About 5 DR-DQ haplotypes were handled as single units for association and clustering, since linkage in the cohort was strong. Among 398 genotyped donors of the cohort, an average of roughly 240,000 unique TCR beta nucleotide sequences were sequenced per donor, around 20% of them non-productive. The study at large found these results: In an earlier analysis of over 550 of the donors, most TCR beta V segments were observed in productive rearrangements about 87% or about 30% of the time, broadly matching IMGT annotations. A total of fewer than 200 TCR beta chains were listed by the study as associated with cytomegalovirus. According to the authors, the approach could potentially be generalized to other disease states and immunological phenotypes. Most TCR sequences were seen in very few donors, while some public TCRs were found in many individuals. A further reported finding was that TCR beta sequences accurately predicted the HLA-A and HLA-B alleles for most subjects in the first cohort. In a later analysis, the rate of TCR association differed among HLA loci, with DRB1 alleles having the most associated TCRs and HLA-C alleles having the fewest. Approximately 16 rarely observed V segments, including chromosome 9 orphons, were excluded from the earlier analysis of approximately 600 of the donors because counts were too low. The sequencing pipeline was judged likely to have produced a cluster of highly shared sequence variants as a technical artifact. Because some donors lacked HLA typing at each locus, the association tests relied only on the typed subset. Linkage disequilibrium might explain the correlated functional status among segregating V segments, but an unknown experimental factor could not be ruled out. A later analysis found that most CMV-associated TCR beta chains appeared HLA-restricted, with HLA associations seemingly driven largely by CMV exposure. The 87-base-pair reads could not distinguish some IMGT-functional V segments, including TRBV6-2 and TRBV6-3, so those segments were excluded. In a later analysis, several top co-occurrence clusters were reported to appear linked to parvovirus B19, influenza, CMV and Epstein-Barr virus. V-gene and J-gene trimming of TCR beta chains was associated with a missense DCLRE1C variant in a later genetic analysis, and the association was replicated in an independent cohort. Assigning TCR associations to individual alleles was difficult when HLA alleles, especially DR and DQ, strongly co-occurred. This cohort had only TCR beta chains sequenced, and the lack of alpha or paired-chain data limited which features could be detected. In a later analysis, HLA-associated TCR beta chains were found to be more clonally expanded and to have lower generation probabilities than equally common non-associated chains. Compared with the roughly 710-donor mean, donors in an Asian-associated ancestry cluster had fewer N-insertions in productive TCRs, according to a later genetic analysis. A few of the identified cytomegalovirus-associated TCR beta chains were confirmed in vitro to be specific for cytomegalovirus antigens. The classifier was reported to diagnose cytomegalovirus status with high specificity and sensitivity in both the original and validation cohorts. At a false discovery rate of 0.05, a later analysis linked around 15,000 TCR beta sequences to specific HLA alleles. For the cohort, immune exposure information was limited to CMV serostatus. Presence/absence analyses assumed roughly uniform sequencing depth across donors, an assumption that may not hold.

The cohort comprised around 690 healthy bone marrow donors. Cohort members were all nominally healthy when sampled, although unrecorded immune exposures were likely present. The donor was CMV seropositive and belonged to the group of a few hundred seropositive cohort members. Every donor gave a peripheral blood sample, and the peripheral blood mononuclear cells from that sample were used for TCR beta sequencing. Genomic DNA extraction from the blood cell samples was performed with the Qiagen DNeasy Blood Extraction Kit. The sequence derives from a woman aged 50 to 60 in good health and CMV-seropositive. The sequenced sample consisted of PBMCs. The rearranged chain carries TRBV7-8 and TRBJ2-7; the D gene is possibly TRBD1, with 5 bases matching. The DNA sequence reads TGTGCCAGCAGCACGTTGCCAGGGAACCTAGCCTACGAGCAGTACTTC. It encodes CASSTLPGNLAYEQYF.